This T cell receptor beta chain came from a study of technical replicates of blood from a handful of donors. Sequenced by immunoSEQ multiplex PCR; TCRdb stores in-frame clones only, minus some. The data hold 80,000 or so clones, with about 95% observed a single time. Input material: T cells isolated from PBMCs. The receptor was derived from a human donor in good health.

CDR3 bases: TGTGCCAGTAGTATTTCCTTTACGGGACAGAAGACGTATGGCTACACCTTC. It translates to CASSISFTGQKTYGYTF. V gene TRBV19 combines with J gene TRBJ1-2; 7 bases are a match to TRBD1. CDR3 length: 17 amino acids. CDR1 is LNHDA and CDR2 is SQIVND in the germline V gene (reference sequence). V was pared by 3 bases and J by 5 bases, with 15 bases of the junction left unmatched.